This T cell receptor (beta chain) is drawn from a study of blood T cell repertoires in COVID-19. Study in general: In each case, the material was cDNA or gDNA derived from T cells, B-cell-depleted T cells, or PBMCs.

All enrollees were about 18 to 95 years old and from some 24 US areas. Symptom resolution, clearance, or two negative PCRs marked donors in Cohort 3 as recovered. Original handling: Nucleated cell counts were estimated from reference gene primer amplification. Assay used: immunoSEQ multiplex PCR; TCRdb lists only in-frame clones, some missing. D and trimming come from the DNA, and the V and J calls and clone size come from that table. Of hundreds of thousands of clones listed, 85% to 90% are singletons. The clonotype originates from a woman aged 18-29 years who had recovered from COVID-19. Sequencing input: PBMCs or T cells enriched from blood (not recorded which).

In nucleotides, the CDR3 is TGTGCCAGCAGCAAAGCAGGGATGAACACCGGGGAGCTGTTTTTT. Protein sequence: CASSKAGMNTGELFF. The chain couples TRBV3-1 (or the pseudogene TRBV3-2) to TRBJ2-2; D may be TRBD1 (5 bases). This CDR3 contains 15 residues. Germline V lookup: CDR1 LGHDT, CDR2 YNNKEL (reference sequence). V lost 5 bases and J lost 1, with 11 bases in between.